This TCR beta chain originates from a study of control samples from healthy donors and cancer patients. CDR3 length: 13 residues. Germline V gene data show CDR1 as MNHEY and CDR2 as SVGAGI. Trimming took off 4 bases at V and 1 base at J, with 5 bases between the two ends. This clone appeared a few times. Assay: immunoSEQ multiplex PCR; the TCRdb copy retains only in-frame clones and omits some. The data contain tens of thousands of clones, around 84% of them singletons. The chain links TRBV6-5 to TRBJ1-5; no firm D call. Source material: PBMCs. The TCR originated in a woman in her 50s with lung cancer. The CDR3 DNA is TGTGCCAGCAGTTTCAGCAGCAATCAGCCCCAGCATTTT. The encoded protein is CASSFSSNQPQHF.